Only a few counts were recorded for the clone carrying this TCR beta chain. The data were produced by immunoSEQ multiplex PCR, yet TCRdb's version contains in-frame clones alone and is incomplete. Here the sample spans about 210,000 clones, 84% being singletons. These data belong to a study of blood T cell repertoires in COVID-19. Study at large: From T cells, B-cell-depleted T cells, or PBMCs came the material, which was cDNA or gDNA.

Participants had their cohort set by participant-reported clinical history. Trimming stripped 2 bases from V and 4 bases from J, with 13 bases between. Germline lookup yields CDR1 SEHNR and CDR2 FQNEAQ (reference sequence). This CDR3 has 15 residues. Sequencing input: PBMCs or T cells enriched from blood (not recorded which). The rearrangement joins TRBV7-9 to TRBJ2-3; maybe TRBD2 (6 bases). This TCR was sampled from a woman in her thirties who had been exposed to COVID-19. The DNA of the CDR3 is TGTGCCAGCAGCTTATGGAAGGGGACTTCAGATACGCAGTATTTT. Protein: CASSLWKGTSDTQYF.